These 27 T cell receptor beta chains originate from one sample sequenced in a study of T cell responses to AZD1222 COVID-19 vaccine. Clones were sequenced by immunoSEQ multiplex PCR, and TCRdb holds only the in-frame ones, with some missing. The sample lists about 120,000 clones; about 90% were seen once. The sequencing used peripheral blood, collected on day 0 of AZD1222 vaccination. The receptors stem from an adult in good health.

The V call is TRBV3-1 (or the pseudogene TRBV3-2), the J call TRBJ2-1, with 7 bases aligning to TRBD2. CDR1 and CDR2 (germline): LGHDT, YNNKEL (reference sequence). The CDR3 is 13 residues long. Germline trimming cut 6 bases from V and 13 bases from J; bases unmatched to any gene: 12. The CDR3: CASRGGVGRSQFF. The CDR3 bases are TGTGCCAGCAGGGGGGGTGTCGGGAGGTCACAGTTCTTC.

The chain is built from TRBV5-1 and TRBJ2-7, with 8 bases fitting TRBD2. Germline CDR1 is SGHRS and CDR2 is YFSETQ. Trimming at V came to 0 bases and at J to 3 bases, leaving 5 bases not matched to a gene. The CDR3 covers 15 residues. The CDR3 DNA is TGCGCCAGCAGCTTGGACGCGGGGGGCTTCTACGAGCAGTACTTC. It yields the protein CASSLDAGGFYEQYF. The full variable domain, completed using reference TRBV5-1 and TRBJ2-7, is KAGVTQTPRYLIKTRGQQVTLSCSPISGHRSVSWYQQTPGQGLQFLFEYFSETQRNKGNFPGRFSGRQFSNSRSEMNVSTLELGDSALYLCASSLDAGGFYEQYFGPGTRLTVT.

CDR3 protein: CASSFAGNAEAFF. Written as DNA, the CDR3 is TGTGCCAGCAGCTTCGCCGGGAATGCTGAAGCTTTCTTT. The genes are TRBV7-9 and TRBJ1-1, with D hard to call. The V end was cut by 3 bases, the J end by 6 bases, with 11 bases between. Looked up from germline, CDR1 is SEHNR and CDR2 is FQNEAQ (reference sequence). This CDR3 is built from 13 residues.

This chain links TRBV15 with TRBJ1-4, with unresolved D. V was clipped by 0 bases and J by 2 bases, with 10 bases between them. This CDR3 is 16 amino acids long. Looked up from germline, CDR1 is LNHNV and CDR2 is YYDKDF (reference sequence). The DNA of the CDR3 is TGTGCCACCAGCAGAGAGGTCTTGGGGACTAATGAAAAACTGTTTTTT. This translates into CATSREVLGTNEKLFF.

This clone was recorded only once. The CDR3 is CASSYRDRGYEQYF. The CDR3 region has the DNA TGCGCCAGCAGCTACCGGGACAGGGGCTACGAGCAGTACTTC. The chain has TRBV4-1 and TRBJ2-7; TRBD1 aligns across 10 bases. Germline V gives CDR1 MGHRA, CDR2 YSYEKL. This CDR3 has 14 amino acids. V dropped 5 bases and J dropped 3; count of bases not matched to a gene: 4.

The rearrangement uses TRBV7-8 and TRBJ1-2; TRBD1 aligns across 12 bases. The V gene end was trimmed by 5 bases and the J gene end by 1 base; junction bases not matched to a gene: 5. The CDR3 has 16 residues. CDR1 and CDR2 (germline): SGHVS, FQNEAQ. CDR3: CASSLGTGGYNYGYTF. For the CDR3, the DNA is TGTGCCAGCAGCCTAGGGACAGGGGGCTATAACTATGGCTACACCTTC.

In its sample, this clone was seen once. The chain links TRBV15 to TRBJ1-1; D perhaps matches TRBD1 (5 bases). The CDR3 has 14 amino acids. Trimming took off 0 bases at V and 8 bases at J, with 13 bases between the two ends. Germline CDR1 reads LNHNV; CDR2 reads YYDKDF (reference sequence). In DNA form, the CDR3 reads TGTGCCACCAGCAGAGACCAGACAGCTATCGAAGCTTTCTTT. Translation gives CATSRDQTAIEAFF.

The chain recombines TRBV19 with TRBJ1-2; TRBD1 matches at 7 bases. This CDR3 has 16 amino acids. The V segment lost 0 bases and the J segment 5 bases; nucleotides outside the gene matches: 9. The V gene's germline CDR1 is LNHDA and CDR2 SQIVND (reference sequence). CDR3 residues: CASSIDGLGQLYGYTF. CDR3 bases: TGTGCCAGTAGTATAGATGGTCTGGGACAGCTATATGGCTACACCTTC. The full variable domain, with the rest looked up from reference TRBV19 and TRBJ1-2, is DGGITQSPKYLFRKEGQNVTLSCEQNLNHDAMYWYRQDPGQGLRLIYYSQIVNDFQKGDIAEGYSVSREKKESFPLTVTSAQKNPTAFYLCASSIDGLGQLYGYTFGSGTRLTVV.

This chain links TRBV18 with TRBJ2-1; D remains ambiguous. Germline V CDR1 and CDR2: KGHSH, LQKENI. Between the trimmed V and J ends, which lost 1 base and 8 bases, there was a span of 6 bases. The CDR3 length is 12 residues. The CDR3 region has the DNA TGTGCCAGCTCACCACTAGGAGATGAGCAGTTCTTC. Translated: CASSPLGDEQFF.

The rearrangement joins TRBV5-5 to TRBJ1-6; TRBD1 agrees at 9 bases. Trimming at V came to 4 bases and at J to 8 bases, leaving 13 bases not matched to a gene. CDR3 size: 17 residues. Per germline, CDR1 SGHKS and CDR2 YYEKEE (reference sequence). The CDR3 sequence: CASSPLVGQGGYSPLHF. For the CDR3, the DNA is TGTGCCAGCAGCCCTTTAGTGGGACAGGGAGGATATTCACCCCTCCACTTT.

The chain couples TRBV3-1 (or the pseudogene TRBV3-2) to TRBJ2-3; D possibly matches TRBD1 or TRBD2 (6 bases each). Trimming left V 2 bases short and J 13 bases short, with 13 bases between. The CDR3 covers 12 residues. Germline values: CDR1 LGHDT, CDR2 YNNKEL (reference sequence). The CDR3 DNA follows: TGTGCCAGCAGCCAACAAGGGGGGCGAAAGTATTTT. It specifies CASSQQGGRKYF.

The rearrangement uses TRBV11-2 and TRBJ2-1; 9 bases fit TRBD2. Trimming cost V 5 bases and J 3 bases; bases outside gene matches: 8. This CDR3 contains 16 residues. The germline V gene has CDR1 SGHAT and CDR2 FQNNGV. CDR3 amino acids: CASSPPETSGYNEQFF. In DNA form, the CDR3 reads TGTGCCAGCAGCCCGCCGGAGACTAGCGGCTACAATGAGCAGTTCTTC.

The chain couples TRBV5-4 to TRBJ2-2, with a possible D match to TRBD1 (6 bases). CDR3 size: 15 residues. Per the germline V gene, CDR1 is SGHNT and CDR2 is YYREEE (reference sequence). The V end lost 4 bases, the J end lost 2 bases, and 12 bases lay between the germline ends. In DNA form, the CDR3 reads TGTGCCAGCAGCCCGGGACAACTAAACACCGGGGAGCTGTTTTTT. Its translation: CASSPGQLNTGELFF.

This chain connects TRBV5-1 to TRBJ1-5; 7 nucleotides match TRBD1. Germline CDR1 reads SGHRS; CDR2 reads YFSETQ. CDR3 length: 15 residues. The V and J ends lost 2 bases and 6 bases, in that order; junction bases with no gene match: 8. CDR3 bases: TGCGCCAGCAGCTTTGGAGGGGGCAATGGTCAGCCCCAGCATTTT. Residues: CASSFGGGNGQPQHF.

Notes on this clone: The junction departs from the called germline gene at one end, perhaps through a read error. The rearrangement uses TRBV7-2 and TRBJ2-7, with D possibly being TRBD1 (5 bases). The length of the CDR3 is 13 residues. Germline V lookup: CDR1 SGHTA, CDR2 FQGNSA. The CDR3 is CASSLAQGFQVFF. The DNA for the CDR3 is TGTGCCAGCAGCTTAGCCCAGGGTTTTCAAGTTTTCTTC.

The J gene is TRBJ2-5, the V gene TRBV1. TRBV1 is a recognized pseudogene. The CDR3 extends over 16 amino acids. CDR3 amino acids: CTSSSHRAFRYETQYF. CDR3 coding DNA: TGCACCAGCAGCTCTCACCGGGCCTTCAGATACGAGACCCAGTACTTC.

This sequence joins TRBV6-5 and TRBJ2-7; D not certain. CDR1 and CDR2 from the germline V gene are MNHEY and SVGAGI. The length of the CDR3 is 16 residues. V was pared by 2 bases and J by 0 bases, with 14 bases between. The CDR3 nucleotides are TGTGCCAGCAGTTACGAGTCTGGGCGATACTCCTACGAGCAGTACTTC. Translating it yields CASSYESGRYSYEQYF.

The gene calls are TRBV5-1 and TRBJ2-7; 13 bases fit TRBD2. This CDR3 is built from 15 residues. The germline V gene has CDR1 SGHRS and CDR2 YFSETQ. Trimming at V came to 4 bases and at J to 9 bases, leaving 10 bases not matched to a gene. The CDR3 nucleotides read TGCGCCAGCAGCCCCGCCGGGACTAGCGGGGAACGGCAGTACTTC. Amino acid sequence: CASSPAGTSGERQYF. Drawing the rest from reference TRBV5-1 and TRBJ2-7, the complete variable domain is KAGVTQTPRYLIKTRGQQVTLSCSPISGHRSVSWYQQTPGQGLQFLFEYFSETQRNKGNFPGRFSGRQFSNSRSEMNVSTLELGDSALYLCASSPAGTSGERQYFGPGTRLTVT.

The V call is TRBV29-1, the J call TRBJ1-1; D is uncertain. Trimming pared 1 base from V and 5 bases from J, leaving 5 bases between. Germline lookup yields CDR1 SQVTM and CDR2 ANQGSEA. This CDR3 spans 11 amino acids. The CDR3 sequence: CSVEGRTEAFF. The CDR3 DNA is TGCAGCGTTGAAGGACGGACTGAAGCTTTCTTT.

V and J are TRBV2 and TRBJ1-5; D is undetermined. From germline, CDR1 is SNHLY and CDR2 FYNNEI. CDR3 size: 13 residues. Trimming pared 0 bases from V and 10 bases from J, leaving 10 bases between. As DNA, the CDR3 is TGTGCCAGCAGTGAAGCTCCTTTACGCCCCCAGCATTTT. Translated: CASSEAPLRPQHF.

The chain recombines TRBV28 with TRBJ1-6; TRBD1 might be the D (5 bases). The V end was cut by 2 bases, the J end by 10 bases, with 12 bases between. CDR1 is MDHEN, CDR2 SYDVKM, per germline. The CDR3 runs to 14 residues. CDR3 DNA sequence: TGTGCCAGCAGTTTAGGGGCCCCCAACTCACCCCTCCACTTT. Translation gives CASSLGAPNSPLHF.

This rearrangement joins TRBV5-1 to TRBJ1-2, with 7 nucleotides matching TRBD1. The CDR3 runs to 15 residues. Germline trimming cut 3 bases from V and 3 bases from J; bases unmatched to any gene: 8. Per germline, CDR1 SGHRS and CDR2 YFSETQ. As DNA, the CDR3 is TGCGCCAGCAGCTACGCGGTAGGGGGCGACTATGGCTACACCTTC. Translation: CASSYAVGGDYGYTF. Full variable domain (remainder filled in from reference TRBV5-1 and TRBJ1-2): KAGVTQTPRYLIKTRGQQVTLSCSPISGHRSVSWYQQTPGQGLQFLFEYFSETQRNKGNFPGRFSGRQFSNSRSEMNVSTLELGDSALYLCASSYAVGGDYGYTFGSGTRLTVV.

This clone was counted a few times. The gene calls are TRBV18 and TRBJ1-3, with D possibly TRBD1 on 5 matching bases. Trimming removed 3 bases from V and 0 bases from J, with 9 bases in between. Per germline, CDR1 KGHSH and CDR2 LQKENI. The CDR3 is made up of 15 amino acids. Here the CDR3 DNA reads TGTGCCAGCTCACCTCAGACAGACTCTGGAAACACCATATATTTT. It encodes CASSPQTDSGNTIYF. Using reference TRBV18 and TRBJ1-3 for the parts outside the CDR3, the full variable domain is NAGVMQNPRHLVRRRGQEARLRCSPMKGHSHVYWYRQLPEEGLKFMVYLQKENIIDESGMPKERFSAEFPKEGPSILRIQQVVRGDSAAYFCASSPQTDSGNTIYFGEGSWLTVV.

This chain links TRBV11-3 with TRBJ2-1; the D gene is possibly TRBD2 (7 bases). Trimming pared 5 bases from V and 16 bases from J, leaving 21 bases between. This CDR3 is built from 13 residues. Germline V gene sequence: CDR1 SGHNT, CDR2 YENEEA. The CDR3 region is CASSPRGGGFVFF. CDR3 sequence (DNA): TGTGCCAGCAGCCCCCGCGGGGGCGGTTTCGTATTCTTC.

This chain's CDR3 is CASSLVGAYEQFF. The CDR3 DNA follows: TGCGCCAGCAGCTTGGTCGGCGCGTACGAGCAGTTCTTC. This chain connects TRBV5-1 to TRBJ2-1; D is unclear. The germline V and J ends were trimmed by 0 bases and 10 bases, with 11 bases remaining between them. Germline loops: CDR1 SGHRS, CDR2 YFSETQ. The CDR3 is 13 residues long.

The chain carries TRBV5-1 and TRBJ1-6; perhaps TRBD1 as D (5 bases). Trimming pared 0 bases from V and 7 bases from J, leaving 14 bases between. The CDR3 has 16 residues. Germline CDR1 is SGHRS and CDR2 is YFSETQ. CDR3 in amino acids: CASSLAGGWTNSPLHF. The DNA for the CDR3 is TGCGCCAGCAGCTTGGCCGGGGGATGGACCAATTCACCCCTCCACTTT.

This clone was found once. The V gene is TRBV5-1, the J gene TRBJ1-2; D remains ambiguous. Germline V gene lookup returns CDR1 SGHRS and CDR2 YFSETQ. V dropped 0 bases and J dropped 2 bases, with 8 bases sitting between them. This CDR3 spans 14 amino acids. The CDR3 region has the DNA TGCGCCAGCAGCTTGGTGTCCTTAAACTATGGCTACACCTTC. Residues: CASSLVSLNYGYTF.